This paragraph covers one T cell receptor beta chain sequence. Trimming took off 0 bases at V and 3 bases at J, with 13 bases between the two ends. This CDR3 has 15 residues. The germline CDR1 and CDR2 sequences are SGDLS and YYNGEE. Method: immunoSEQ multiplex PCR; TCRdb's copy keeps in-frame clones and lacks some. The sample gives 350,000 or so clones, over 70% of which show up once; under 3% is in the top ten. This sample stems from a study of blood T cell repertoires in COVID-19. This receptor was taken from a man aged 30-40 years with active or convalescent COVID-19. The chain uses TRBV9 and TRBJ2-7; possibly TRBD2 for D (6 bases). The material sequenced was peripheral blood. The DNA for the CDR3 is TGTGCCAGCAGCGTAGGAGGAGGGGATGTCTACGAGCAGTACTTC. It translates to CASSVGGGDVYEQYF.